This T cell receptor beta chain was sequenced during a study of cytomegalovirus exposure and HLA in healthy donors. The PCR ran on 60 Vbeta and 13 Jbeta primers. Sequenced by immunoSEQ multiplex PCR; TCRdb stores in-frame clones only, minus some. The sample shows roughly 63,000 clones, over 60% of them seen only once. The CDR3 spans 15 residues. The germline V gene encodes CDR1 SGHVS and CDR2 FQNEAQ. V shed 5 bases and J 6 bases; nucleotides not matched to a gene: 9. The chain is built from TRBV7-8 and TRBJ2-3; 9 bases match TRBD2. The sequence was obtained from a man aged 45-65 years in good health and CMV-seropositive. Sample: PBMCs. For the CDR3, the DNA is TGTGCCAGCAGCCAGACGGGGACTAGCCGGGATACGCAGTATTTT. Amino acid sequence: CASSQTGTSRDTQYF.